The present T cell receptor beta chain was sequenced within a study of shared clonotypes between healthy human individuals. Study-wide points: Generation probabilities were higher for clonotypes shared across all four sorted-subset donors than for unshared ones. Memory subsets generally showed lower estimated richness than naive subsets.

The assay was immunoSEQ multiplex PCR, and TCRdb's table has in-frame clones only and misses some. The sample records about 2.1 million clones, roughly 95% being singletons. CD45RO negativity and positive selection for CCR7 defined naive CD8 cells, a population that excluded terminally differentiated effector memory CD45RA+ cells. The CDR3 totals 14 residues. From germline, CDR1 is LNHDA and CDR2 SQIVND (reference sequence). The ends lost 3 bases at V and 5 bases at J; junction bases unmatched: 6. About this clone: Antigen specificity is unknown.

Sequenced sample: naive CD8+ T cells from PBMCs. The chain links TRBV19 to TRBJ1-2, with TRBD1 identical over 7 bases. The sequence was obtained from a man aged 18 to 30 in good health. Some clones in this sample may be carry-over from other donors' samples. The CDR3 region has the DNA TGTGCCAGTAGTATCTACAGGGGAGAATATGGCTACACCTTC. Translating it yields CASSIYRGEYGYTF.